These T cell receptor beta chains were read from a single sample in a study of T cell responses to AZD1222 COVID-19 vaccine. Produced via immunoSEQ multiplex PCR; TCRdb's table is partial and in-frame only. The table includes around 250,000 clones, about 92% detected once. The sample consisted of peripheral blood, taken on day 0 of AZD1222 vaccination. These receptors all stem from an adult in good health. The CDR3 runs from the conserved cysteine through the conserved F or W. A D gene is named only where the DNA matches it firmly. Some rows have no size entry. The others give once, few or many, or a class for an expanded clone.

d_call clone_size j_call v_call cdr3_nt cdr3_aa
NA NA TRBJ2-5 TRBV19 TGTGCCAGTAGTATCCGTCCCCAAGAGACCCAGTACTTC CASSIRPQETQYF
NA NA TRBJ2-7 TRBV12-3/TRBV12-4 TGTGCCAGCAGTCGCGGATCCTACGAGCAGTACTTC CASSRGSYEQYF
NA NA TRBJ2-1 TRBV4-1 TGCGCCAGCAGCCAAGATTGGGGTCGGGAGAGGTACAATGAGCAGTTCTTC CASSQDWGRERYNEQFF
NA NA TRBJ2-2 TRBV7-7 TGTGCCAGCAGCTTAGCTAGCAGTCGTGGTACCGGGGAGCTGTTTTTT CASSLASSRGTGELFF
NA NA TRBJ1-5 TRBV6-5 TGTGCCAGCAGGGGGGAATTTGGGAATCAGCCCCAGCATTTT CASRGEFGNQPQHF
NA NA TRBJ1-5 TRBV7-3 TGTGCCAGCAGCCTGGACGGAAATCAGCCCCAGCATTTT CASSLDGNQPQHF
NA NA TRBJ2-7 TRBV7-9 TGTGCCAGCAGCTCCAGTCTACCCTACGAGCAGTACTTC CASSSSLPYEQYF
NA NA TRBJ1-1 TRBV7-3 TGTGCCAGCAAAAGGGGAATGAACACTGAAGCTTTCTTT CASKRGMNTEAFF
NA NA TRBJ1-2 TRBV28 TGTGCCAGCAGGGATAACTATGGCTACACCTTC CASRDNYGYTF
NA NA TRBJ1-6 TRBV28 TGTGCCAGCAGTTCCCAGGGTAATTCACCCCTCCACTTT CASSSQGNSPLHF
NA few TRBJ1-5 TRBV2 TGTGCCAGCAGTGAATGGACATCGGATCAGCCCCAGCATTTT CASSEWTSDQPQHF
NA NA TRBJ1-3 TRBV28 TGTGCCAGCAGTCCCGATGCCACTGGAAACACCATATATTTT CASSPDATGNTIYF
NA NA TRBJ1-2 TRBV19 TGTGCCAGTACCACGGGCGGGACTGGCCTACTCTATGGCTACACCTTC CASTTGGTGLLYGYTF
NA NA TRBJ2-1 TRBV11-1 TGTGCCAGCAGCTTCGTGCGGAGCTCCTACAATGAGCAGTTCTTC CASSFVRSSYNEQFF
NA NA TRBJ2-5 TRBV6-5 TGTGCCAGCAGTTGGGGGGGGGCGGCCCAAGAGACCCAGTACTTC CASSWGGAAQETQYF
NA NA TRBJ2-5 TRBV10-2 TGCGCCAGCAGGGGCCCCGAAGGGGGGGAAGAGACCCAGTACTTC CASRGPEGGEETQYF
NA NA TRBJ2-3 TRBV19 TGTGCCAGTAGTAGTCGGGATAGATTTACAGATACGCAGTATTTT CASSSRDRFTDTQYF
TRBD1 NA TRBJ2-7 TRBV27 TGTGCCAGCAGTTCCGACCGGGACAGGGACGAGCAGTACTTC CASSSDRDRDEQYF
NA NA TRBJ1-1 TRBV4-2 TGTGCCAGCAGCCAAACGGTCCGGCCCACTGAAGCTTTCTTT CASSQTVRPTEAFF
TRBD1 few TRBJ1-2 TRBV11-2 TGTGCCAGCAGCTCTAATCAGGGGGCATATGGCTACACCTTC CASSSNQGAYGYTF
NA NA TRBJ2-3 TRBV11-2 TGTGCCAGCAGAACTAGCACAGATACGCAGTATTTT CASRTSTDTQYF
NA NA TRBJ1-1 TRBV5-1 TGCGCCAGCAGCCCGCAGGGTCCCAACGCTGAAGCTTTCTTT CASSPQGPNAEAFF